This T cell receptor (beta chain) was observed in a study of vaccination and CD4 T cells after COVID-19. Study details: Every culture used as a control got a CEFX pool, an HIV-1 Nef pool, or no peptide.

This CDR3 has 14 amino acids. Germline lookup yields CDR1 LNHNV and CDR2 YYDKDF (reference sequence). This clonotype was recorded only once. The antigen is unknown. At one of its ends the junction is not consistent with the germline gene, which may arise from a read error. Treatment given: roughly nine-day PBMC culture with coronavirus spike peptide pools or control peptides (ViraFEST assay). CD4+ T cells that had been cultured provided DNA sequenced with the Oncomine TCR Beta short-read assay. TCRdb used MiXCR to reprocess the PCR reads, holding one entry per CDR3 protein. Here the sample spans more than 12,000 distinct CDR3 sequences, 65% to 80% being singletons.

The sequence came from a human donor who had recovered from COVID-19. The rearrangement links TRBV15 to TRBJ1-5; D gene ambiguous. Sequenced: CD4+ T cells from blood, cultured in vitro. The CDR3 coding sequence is TGTGGCACCAGCAGCCGGGATAGCAATCAGCCCCAGCATTTT. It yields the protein CGTSSRDSNQPQHF.